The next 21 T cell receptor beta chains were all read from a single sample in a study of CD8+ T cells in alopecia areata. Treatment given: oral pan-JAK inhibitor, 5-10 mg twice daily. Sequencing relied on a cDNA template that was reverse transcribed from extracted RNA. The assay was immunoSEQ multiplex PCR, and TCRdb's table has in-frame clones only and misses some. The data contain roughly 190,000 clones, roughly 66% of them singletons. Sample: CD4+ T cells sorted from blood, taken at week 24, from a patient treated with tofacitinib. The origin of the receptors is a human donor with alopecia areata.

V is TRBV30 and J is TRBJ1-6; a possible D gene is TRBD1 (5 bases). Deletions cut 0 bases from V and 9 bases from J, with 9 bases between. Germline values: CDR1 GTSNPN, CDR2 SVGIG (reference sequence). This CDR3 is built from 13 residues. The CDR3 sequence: CAWSVQELSPLHF. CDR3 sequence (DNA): TGTGCCTGGAGTGTACAGGAGCTTTCACCCCTCCACTTT.

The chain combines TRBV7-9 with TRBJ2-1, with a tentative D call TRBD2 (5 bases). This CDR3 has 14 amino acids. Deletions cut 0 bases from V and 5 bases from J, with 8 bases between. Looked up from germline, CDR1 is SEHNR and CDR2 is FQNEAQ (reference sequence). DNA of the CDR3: TGTGCCAGCAGCTTAGCCGCTAGCCACAATGAGCAGTTCTTC. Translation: CASSLAASHNEQFF.

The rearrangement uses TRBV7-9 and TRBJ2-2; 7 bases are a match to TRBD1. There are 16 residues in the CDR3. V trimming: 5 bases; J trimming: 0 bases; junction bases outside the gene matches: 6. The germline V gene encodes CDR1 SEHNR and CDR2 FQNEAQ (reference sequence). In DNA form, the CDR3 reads TGTGCCAGCAGCCCCTGGGACAGCTCGAACACCGGGGAGCTGTTTTTT. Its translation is CASSPWDSSNTGELFF. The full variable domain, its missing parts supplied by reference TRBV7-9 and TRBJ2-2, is DTGVSQNPRHKITKRGQNVTFRCDPISEHNRLYWYRQTLGQGPEFLTYFQNEAQLEKSRLLSDRFSAERPKGSFSTLEIQRTEQGDSAMYLCASSPWDSSNTGELFFGEGSRLTVL.

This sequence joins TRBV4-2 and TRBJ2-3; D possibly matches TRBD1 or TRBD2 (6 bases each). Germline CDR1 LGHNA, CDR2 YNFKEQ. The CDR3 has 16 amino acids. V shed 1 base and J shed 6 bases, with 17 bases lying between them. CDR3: CASSQASGATLDTQYF. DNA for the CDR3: TGTGCCAGCAGCCAAGCATCGGGGGCCACTCTGGATACGCAGTATTTT.

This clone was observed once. CDR3 in amino acids: CSAMGPGDEQYF. CDR3 bases: TGCAGCGCCATGGGTCCAGGGGACGAGCAGTACTTC. The rearrangement uses TRBV29-1 and TRBJ2-7; D perhaps matches TRBD1 (6 bases). CDR1 and CDR2 from the germline V gene are SQVTM and ANQGSEA. The CDR3 runs to 12 residues. The V end lost 7 bases, the J end lost 5 bases, and 15 bases lay between the germline ends.

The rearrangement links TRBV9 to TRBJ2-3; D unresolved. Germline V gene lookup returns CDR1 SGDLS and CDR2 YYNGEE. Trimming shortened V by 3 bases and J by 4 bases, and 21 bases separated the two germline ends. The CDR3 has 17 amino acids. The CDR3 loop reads CASSAPPEPTLPDTQYF. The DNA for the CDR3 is TGTGCCAGCAGCGCCCCTCCGGAACCAACCCTCCCAGATACGCAGTATTTT. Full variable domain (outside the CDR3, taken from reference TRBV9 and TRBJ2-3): DSGVTQTPKHLITATGQRVTLRCSPRSGDLSVYWYQQSLDQGLQFLIQYYNGEERAKGNILERFSAQQFPDLHSELNLSSLELGDSALYFCASSAPPEPTLPDTQYFGPGTRLTVL.

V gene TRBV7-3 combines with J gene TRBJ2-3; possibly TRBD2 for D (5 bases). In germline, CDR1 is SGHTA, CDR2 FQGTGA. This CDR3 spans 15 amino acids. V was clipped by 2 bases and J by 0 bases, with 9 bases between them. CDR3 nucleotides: TGTGCCAGCAGCTTAGTCGGCGGGAGCACAGATACGCAGTATTTT. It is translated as CASSLVGGSTDTQYF.

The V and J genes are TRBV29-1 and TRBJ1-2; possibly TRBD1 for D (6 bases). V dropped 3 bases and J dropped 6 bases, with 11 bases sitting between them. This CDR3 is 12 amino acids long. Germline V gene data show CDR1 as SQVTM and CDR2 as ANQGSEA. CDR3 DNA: TGCAGCGTTGACCCCAGGGGCCATGGCTACACCTTC. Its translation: CSVDPRGHGYTF.

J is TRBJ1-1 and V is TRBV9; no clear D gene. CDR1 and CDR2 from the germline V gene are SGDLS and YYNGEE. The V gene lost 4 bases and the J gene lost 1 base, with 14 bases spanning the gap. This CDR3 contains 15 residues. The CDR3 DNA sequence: TGTGCCAGCAGCCTTCAACTTGGATGGAACACTGAAGCTTTCTTT. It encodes CASSLQLGWNTEAFF.

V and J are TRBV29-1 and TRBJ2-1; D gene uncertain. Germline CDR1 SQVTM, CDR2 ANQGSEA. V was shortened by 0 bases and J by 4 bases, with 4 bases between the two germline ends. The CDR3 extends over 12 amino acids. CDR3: CSVEEGYNEQFF. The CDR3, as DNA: TGCAGCGTTGAAGAGGGTTACAATGAGCAGTTCTTC.

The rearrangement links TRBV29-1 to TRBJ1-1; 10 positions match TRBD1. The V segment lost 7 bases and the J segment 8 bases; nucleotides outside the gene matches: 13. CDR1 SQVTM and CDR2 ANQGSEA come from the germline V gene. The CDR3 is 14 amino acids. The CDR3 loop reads CSGGTGEIGTEAFF. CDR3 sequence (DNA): TGCAGCGGCGGGACAGGGGAAATTGGCACCGAAGCTTTCTTT.

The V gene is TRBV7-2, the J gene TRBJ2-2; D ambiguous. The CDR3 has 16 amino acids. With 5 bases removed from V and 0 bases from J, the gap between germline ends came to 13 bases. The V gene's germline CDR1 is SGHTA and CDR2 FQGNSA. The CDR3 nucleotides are TGTGCCAGCAGCCCACCTTGGAAATCGAACACCGGGGAGCTGTTTTTT. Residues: CASSPPWKSNTGELFF. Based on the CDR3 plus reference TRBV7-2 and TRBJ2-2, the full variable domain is GAGVSQSPSNKVTEKGKDVELRCDPISGHTALYWYRQSLGQGLEFLIYFQGNSAPDKSGLPSDRFSAERTGGSVSTLTIQRTQQEDSAVYLCASSPPWKSNTGELFFGEGSRLTVL.

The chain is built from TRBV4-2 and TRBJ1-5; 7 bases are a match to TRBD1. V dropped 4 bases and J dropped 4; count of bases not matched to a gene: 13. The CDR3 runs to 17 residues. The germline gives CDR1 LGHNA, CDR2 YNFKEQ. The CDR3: CASSRPPITGVNQPQHF. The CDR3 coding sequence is TGTGCCAGCAGCCGCCCCCCTATCACAGGGGTGAATCAGCCCCAGCATTTT.

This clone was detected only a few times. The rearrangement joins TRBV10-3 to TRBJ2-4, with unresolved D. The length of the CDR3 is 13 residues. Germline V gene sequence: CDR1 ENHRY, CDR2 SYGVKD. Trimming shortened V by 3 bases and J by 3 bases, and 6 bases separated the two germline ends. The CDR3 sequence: CAISDSSKNIQYF. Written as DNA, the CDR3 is TGTGCCATCAGTGACAGCAGCAAAAACATTCAGTACTTC.

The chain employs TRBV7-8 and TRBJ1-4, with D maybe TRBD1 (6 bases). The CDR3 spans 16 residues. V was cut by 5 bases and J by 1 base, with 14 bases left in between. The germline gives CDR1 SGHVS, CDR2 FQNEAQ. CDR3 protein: CASSPPRGLTNEKLFF. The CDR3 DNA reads TGTGCCAGCAGCCCCCCAAGGGGGTTAACTAATGAAAAACTGTTTTTT.

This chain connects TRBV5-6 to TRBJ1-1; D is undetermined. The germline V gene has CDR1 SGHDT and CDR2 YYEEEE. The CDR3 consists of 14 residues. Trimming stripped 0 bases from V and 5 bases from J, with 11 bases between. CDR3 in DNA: TGTGCCAGCAGCTTGGGTCATGCGGGTACTGAAGCTTTCTTT. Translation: CASSLGHAGTEAFF. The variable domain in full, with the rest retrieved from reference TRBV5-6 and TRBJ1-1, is DAGVTQSPTHLIKTRGQQVTLRCSPKSGHDTVSWYQQALGQGPQFIFQYYEEEERQRGNFPDRFSGHQFPNYSSELNVNALLLGDSALYLCASSLGHAGTEAFFGQGTRLTVV.

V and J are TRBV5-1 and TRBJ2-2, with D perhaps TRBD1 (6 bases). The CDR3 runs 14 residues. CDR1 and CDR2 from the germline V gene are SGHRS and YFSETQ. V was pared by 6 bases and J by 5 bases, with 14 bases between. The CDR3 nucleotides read TGCGCCAGCACCCGAGGGGGATTGACCGGGGAGCTGTTTTTT. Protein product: CASTRGGLTGELFF. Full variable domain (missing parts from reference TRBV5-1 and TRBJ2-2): KAGVTQTPRYLIKTRGQQVTLSCSPISGHRSVSWYQQTPGQGLQFLFEYFSETQRNKGNFPGRFSGRQFSNSRSEMNVSTLELGDSALYLCASTRGGLTGELFFGEGSRLTVL.

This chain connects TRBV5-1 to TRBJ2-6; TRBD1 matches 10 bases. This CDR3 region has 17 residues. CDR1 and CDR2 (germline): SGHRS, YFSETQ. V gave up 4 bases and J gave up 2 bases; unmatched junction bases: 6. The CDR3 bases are TGCGCCAGCAGCCTCGGGACAGGGGCAGCTGGGGCCAACGTCCTGACTTTC. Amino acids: CASSLGTGAAGANVLTF.

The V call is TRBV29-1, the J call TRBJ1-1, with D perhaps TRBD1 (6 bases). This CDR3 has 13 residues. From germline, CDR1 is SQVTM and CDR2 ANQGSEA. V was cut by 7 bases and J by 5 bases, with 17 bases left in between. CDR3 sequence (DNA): TGCAGCGCCTTAAGGGGGGCCGGGACTGAAGCTTTCTTT. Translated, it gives CSALRGAGTEAFF.

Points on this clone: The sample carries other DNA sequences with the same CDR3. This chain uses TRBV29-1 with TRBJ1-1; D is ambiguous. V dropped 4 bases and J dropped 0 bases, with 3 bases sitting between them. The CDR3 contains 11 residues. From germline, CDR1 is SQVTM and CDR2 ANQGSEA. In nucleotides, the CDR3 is TGCAGCGTTGTTCTGAACACTGAAGCTTTCTTT. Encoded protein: CSVVLNTEAFF.

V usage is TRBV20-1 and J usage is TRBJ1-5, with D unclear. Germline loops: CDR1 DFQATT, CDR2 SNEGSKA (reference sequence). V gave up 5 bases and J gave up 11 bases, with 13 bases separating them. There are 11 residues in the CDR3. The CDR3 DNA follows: TGCAGTGCTCGAAGCCTCGGGGCCCAGCATTTT. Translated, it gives CSARSLGAQHF.